The clone carrying this T cell receptor (beta chain) has just a few counts. As yet, its antigen is unknown. PCR amplification relied on 60 Vbeta primers (plus 13 Jbeta primers). Assay: immunoSEQ multiplex PCR; the TCRdb copy retains only in-frame clones and omits some. The sample holds roughly 200,000 clones, roughly 68% seen once. The CDR3 is 14 residues long. Trimming took 4 bases from V and 0 from J, leaving 10 bases between them. Germline V gene data show CDR1 as SNHLY and CDR2 as FYNNEI. The data stem from a study of cytomegalovirus exposure and HLA in healthy donors. The study, taken as a whole, reports: An analysis that was carried out later associated approximately 15,000 TCR beta sequences with HLA alleles at 0.05 false discovery rate.

The clonotype was recovered from a woman younger than 45 in good health and CMV-seronegative. The chain combines TRBV2 with TRBJ2-7; possible D gene TRBD2, 6 bases. Sequenced input: PBMCs. CDR3 loop: CASSGPGSSYEQYF. CDR3 in DNA: TGTGCCAGCAGTGGGCCCGGGAGCTCCTACGAGCAGTACTTC.